This T cell receptor (beta chain) is drawn from a study of blood T cell repertoires in COVID-19 (dated by TCRdb to the early 2020s). In the study overall: Collaborator samples came from the United States, Italy and Spain and covered acute and convalescent phases of COVID-19. The material from the prospective study consisted of cDNA or gDNA derived from T cells, B-cell-depleted T cells, or PBMCs. Where available, HLA class I and class II types were obtained from metadata supplied by the sample provider rather than from assay-based typing. The samples were drawn from the first 160 participants of the ongoing ImmuneRACE study and from 1,254 subjects provided by 6 global collaborators. Deeply sampled blood TCRbeta repertoires from subjects exposed to, actively infected with, or recovered from COVID-19 were included in the dataset. The sample metadata nearly always contained a de-identified subject ID, COVID-19 status, age in years and sex. The repertoires were released in a freely available public database meant as a resource for research on the immune response to SARS-CoV-2.

TCRbeta CDR3 regions were amplified from genomic DNA using the immunoSEQ Assay, a bias-controlled multiplex PCR. The study's own analysis went as follows. The number of nucleated cells in each sample was estimated from the amplification of reference gene primers within the assay. To quantify the absolute abundance of each unique TCRbeta CDR3 rearrangement, sequence reads were collapsed and filtered. For each sample, productive Simpson clonality was calculated as the square root of Simpson's diversity index across productive rearrangements. What TCRdb holds here is the immuneACCESS table cut down to in-frame rearrangements. Part of the clones is not present; checked against another copy, under half of the missing clones reflect an unresolved V gene, and the others are unexplained. V and J calls and clone size come straight from that table; D and trimming were deduced from the DNA. This sample lists 140,000 or so clones; about three quarters were detected once. The top ten clonotypes cover approximately 15% of the sample.

The CDR3 starts with the cysteine, ends with the phenylalanine, and has 16 residues. The entry retains the CDR3 DNA only, 48 bases that are in frame from base 1. Unmatched junction bases come to 7, with V trimmed by 3 bases and J by 4 bases. The germline V gene supplies CDR1 SGHAT and CDR2 FQNNGV. Whole blood was collected in K2EDTA tubes by collaborating institutions according to the institutions' own protocols. For TCRbeta analysis, collaborator samples were shipped as frozen whole blood, as isolated PBMCs, or as DNA extracted from either sample type. Note on this clone: The antigen this receptor binds is unknown. The record has no base qualities; no much larger clone is one base away.

The study at large found these results: Clinical and demographic metadata were provided uncurated, with the amount varying by source and participant.

The receptor was derived from a man aged 45 to 65 with acute or convalescent COVID-19. The V gene is TRBV11-2 and the J gene is TRBJ1-3, with 9 bases aligning to TRBD1. Sample: peripheral blood. The nucleotide sequence is TGTGCCAGCAGCTTCCTCGGACAGGGGAAAGGAAACACCATATATTTT. It is translated as CASSFLGQGKGNTIYF.